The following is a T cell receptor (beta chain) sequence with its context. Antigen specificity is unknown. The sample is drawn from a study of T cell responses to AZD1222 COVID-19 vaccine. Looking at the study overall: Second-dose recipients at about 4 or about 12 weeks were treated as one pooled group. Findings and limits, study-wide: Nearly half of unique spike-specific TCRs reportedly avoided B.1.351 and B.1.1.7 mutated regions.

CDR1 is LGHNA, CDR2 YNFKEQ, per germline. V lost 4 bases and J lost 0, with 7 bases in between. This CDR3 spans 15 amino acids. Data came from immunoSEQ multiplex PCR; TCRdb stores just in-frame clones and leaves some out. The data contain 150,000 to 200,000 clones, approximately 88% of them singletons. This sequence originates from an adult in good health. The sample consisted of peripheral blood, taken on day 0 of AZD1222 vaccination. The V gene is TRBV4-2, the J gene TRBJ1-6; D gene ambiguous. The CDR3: CASSRESSYNSPLHF. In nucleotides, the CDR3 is TGTGCCAGCAGCCGGGAGAGCTCCTATAATTCACCCCTCCACTTT.